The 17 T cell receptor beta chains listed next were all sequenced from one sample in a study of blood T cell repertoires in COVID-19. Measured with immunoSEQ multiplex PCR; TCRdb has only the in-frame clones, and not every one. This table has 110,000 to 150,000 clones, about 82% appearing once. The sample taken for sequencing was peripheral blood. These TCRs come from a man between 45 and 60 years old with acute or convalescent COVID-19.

CDR3 sequence: CASSNPGLAGNYEQYF. CDR3 nucleotides: TGTGCCAGCAGTAATCCGGGACTAGCGGGAAACTACGAGCAGTACTTC. The chain has TRBV28 and TRBJ2-7, with TRBD2 matching over 13 bases. The CDR3 totals 16 residues. The V segment lost 5 bases and the J segment 3 bases; nucleotides outside the gene matches: 7. Germline values: CDR1 MDHEN, CDR2 SYDVKM.

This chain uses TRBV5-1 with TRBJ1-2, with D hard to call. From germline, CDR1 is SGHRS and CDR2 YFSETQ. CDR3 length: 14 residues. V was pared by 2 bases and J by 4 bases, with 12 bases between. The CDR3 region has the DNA TGCGCCAGCAGCTTAAGAGAGTCTATCTATGGCTACACCTTC. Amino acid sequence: CASSLRESIYGYTF.

CDR3 sequence (DNA): TGTGCCAGCAGTGTATCGGGGGGCGTTACCTACGAGCAGTACTTC. Residues: CASSVSGGVTYEQYF. This sequence joins TRBV2 and TRBJ2-7; D may be TRBD2 (7 bases). The CDR3 consists of 15 residues. V was clipped by 4 bases and J by 2 bases, with 15 bases between them. Germline loops: CDR1 SNHLY, CDR2 FYNNEI.

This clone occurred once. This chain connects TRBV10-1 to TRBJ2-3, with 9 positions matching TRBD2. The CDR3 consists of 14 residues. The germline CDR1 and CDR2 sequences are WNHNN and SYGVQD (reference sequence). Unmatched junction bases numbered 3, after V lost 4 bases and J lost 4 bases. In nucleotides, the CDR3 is TGCGCCAGCAGTGCAGGGACTAGCCCAGATACGCAGTATTTT. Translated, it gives CASSAGTSPDTQYF.

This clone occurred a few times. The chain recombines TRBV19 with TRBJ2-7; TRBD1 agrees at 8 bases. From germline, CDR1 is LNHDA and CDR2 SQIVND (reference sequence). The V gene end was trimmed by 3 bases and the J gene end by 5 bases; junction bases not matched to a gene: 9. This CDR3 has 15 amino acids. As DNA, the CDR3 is TGTGCCAGTAGTATCACCGGGACAGGCCCTCACGAGCAGTACTTC. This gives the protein CASSITGTGPHEQYF.

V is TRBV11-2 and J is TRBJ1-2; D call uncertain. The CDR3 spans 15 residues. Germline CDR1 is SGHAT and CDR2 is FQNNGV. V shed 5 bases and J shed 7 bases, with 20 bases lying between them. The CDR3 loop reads CASSPTRARVTGYTF. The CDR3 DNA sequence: TGTGCCAGCAGCCCAACCCGAGCACGGGTGACTGGCTACACCTTC.

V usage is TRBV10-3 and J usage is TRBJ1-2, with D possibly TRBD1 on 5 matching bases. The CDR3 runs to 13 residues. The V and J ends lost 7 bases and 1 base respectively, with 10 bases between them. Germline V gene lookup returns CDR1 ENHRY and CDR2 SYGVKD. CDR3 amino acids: CAIMEGSNYGYTF. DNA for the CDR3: TGTGCCATCATGGAGGGGAGTAACTATGGCTACACCTTC.

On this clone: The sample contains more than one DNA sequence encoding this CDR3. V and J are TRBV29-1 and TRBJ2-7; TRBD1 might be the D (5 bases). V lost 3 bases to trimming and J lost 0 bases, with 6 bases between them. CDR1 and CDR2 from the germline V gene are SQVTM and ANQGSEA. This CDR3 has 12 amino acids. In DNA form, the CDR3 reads TGCAGCGTTGATACAGGCTCCTACGAGCAGTACTTC. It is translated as CSVDTGSYEQYF.

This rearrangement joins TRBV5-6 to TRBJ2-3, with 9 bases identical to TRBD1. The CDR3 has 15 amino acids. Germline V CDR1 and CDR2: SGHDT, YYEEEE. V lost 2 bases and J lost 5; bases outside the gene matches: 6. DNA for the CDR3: TGTGCCAGCAGCTTCCGGGACAGGGATGTAGATACGCAGTATTTT. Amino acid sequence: CASSFRDRDVDTQYF.

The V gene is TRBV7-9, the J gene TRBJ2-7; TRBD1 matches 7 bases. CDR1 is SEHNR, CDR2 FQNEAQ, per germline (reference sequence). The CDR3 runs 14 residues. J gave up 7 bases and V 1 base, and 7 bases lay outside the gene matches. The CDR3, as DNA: TGTGCCAGCAGCTTAGGACAGGGCGGCGAAGAGCAGTACTTC. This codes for CASSLGQGGEEQYF.

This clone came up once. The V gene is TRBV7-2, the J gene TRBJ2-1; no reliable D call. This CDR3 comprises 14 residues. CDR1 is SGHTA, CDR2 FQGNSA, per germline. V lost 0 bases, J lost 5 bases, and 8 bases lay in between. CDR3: CASSLARHHNEQFF. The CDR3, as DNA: TGTGCCAGCAGCTTAGCGCGACACCACAATGAGCAGTTCTTC.

The CDR3 sequence is CASSDPGTPNTGELFF. The DNA of the CDR3 is TGCGCCAGCAGTGACCCCGGGACACCTAACACCGGGGAGCTGTTTTTT. The chain links TRBV10-1 to TRBJ2-2; D may be TRBD1 (6 bases). Germline lookup yields CDR1 WNHNN and CDR2 SYGVQD (reference sequence). Trimming left V 3 bases short and J 2 bases short, with 13 bases between. The length of the CDR3 is 16 residues.

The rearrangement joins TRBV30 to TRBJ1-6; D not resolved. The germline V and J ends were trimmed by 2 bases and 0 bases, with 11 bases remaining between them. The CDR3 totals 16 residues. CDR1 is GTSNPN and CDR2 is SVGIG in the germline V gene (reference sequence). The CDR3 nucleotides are TGTGCCTGGAGTCAAGACTGGAGCTCCTATAATTCACCCCTCCACTTT. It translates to CAWSQDWSSYNSPLHF.

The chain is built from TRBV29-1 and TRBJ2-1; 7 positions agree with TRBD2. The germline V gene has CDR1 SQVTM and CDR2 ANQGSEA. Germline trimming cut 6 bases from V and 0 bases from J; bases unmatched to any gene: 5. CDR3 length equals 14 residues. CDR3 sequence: CSVGLSSSYNEQFF. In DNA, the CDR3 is TGCAGCGTGGGACTATCAAGCTCCTACAATGAGCAGTTCTTC.

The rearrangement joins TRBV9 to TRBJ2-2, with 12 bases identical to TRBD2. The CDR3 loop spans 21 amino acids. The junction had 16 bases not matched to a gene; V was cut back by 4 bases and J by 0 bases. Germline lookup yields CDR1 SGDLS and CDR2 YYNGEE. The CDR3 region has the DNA TGTGCCAGCAGCCTACGACTAGCGGGGGTACTCCACCAACCGAACACCGGGGAGCTGTTTTTT. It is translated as CASSLRLAGVLHQPNTGELFF.

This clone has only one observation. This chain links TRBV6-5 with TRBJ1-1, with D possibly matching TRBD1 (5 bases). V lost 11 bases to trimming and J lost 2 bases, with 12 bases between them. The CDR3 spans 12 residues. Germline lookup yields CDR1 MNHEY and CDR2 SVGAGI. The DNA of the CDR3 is TGTGCCTGCCAGGGCAGAAACACTGAAGCTTTCTTT. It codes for CACQGRNTEAFF.

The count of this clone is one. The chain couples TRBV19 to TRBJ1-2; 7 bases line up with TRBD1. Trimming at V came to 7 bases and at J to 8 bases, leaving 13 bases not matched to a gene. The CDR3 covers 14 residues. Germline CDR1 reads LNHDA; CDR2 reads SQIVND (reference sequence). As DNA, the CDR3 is TGTGCCAGTAAGGACAGGCCTAATATCGGGGGCTACACCTTC. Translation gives CASKDRPNIGGYTF.